This note documents a single T cell receptor beta chain sequence. Germline assignment: CDR1 SGHRS and CDR2 YFSETQ. The junction had 5 bases not matched to a gene; V was cut back by 6 bases and J by 1 base. The length of the CDR3 is 14 residues. The table came from immunoSEQ multiplex PCR; TCRdb's copy has only in-frame clones and leaves some out. The sample records 230,000 or so clones, roughly 80% being singletons. This entry is derived from a study of blood T cell repertoires in COVID-19. The TCR was taken from a man aged 25-45 years with active or convalescent COVID-19. The chain couples TRBV5-1 to TRBJ2-7, with 9 bases fitting TRBD1. Sequencing was done on a sample of peripheral blood. CDR3: CASMAGTGSYEQYF. CDR3 coding DNA: TGCGCCAGCATGGCCGGGACAGGGTCCTACGAGCAGTACTTC.